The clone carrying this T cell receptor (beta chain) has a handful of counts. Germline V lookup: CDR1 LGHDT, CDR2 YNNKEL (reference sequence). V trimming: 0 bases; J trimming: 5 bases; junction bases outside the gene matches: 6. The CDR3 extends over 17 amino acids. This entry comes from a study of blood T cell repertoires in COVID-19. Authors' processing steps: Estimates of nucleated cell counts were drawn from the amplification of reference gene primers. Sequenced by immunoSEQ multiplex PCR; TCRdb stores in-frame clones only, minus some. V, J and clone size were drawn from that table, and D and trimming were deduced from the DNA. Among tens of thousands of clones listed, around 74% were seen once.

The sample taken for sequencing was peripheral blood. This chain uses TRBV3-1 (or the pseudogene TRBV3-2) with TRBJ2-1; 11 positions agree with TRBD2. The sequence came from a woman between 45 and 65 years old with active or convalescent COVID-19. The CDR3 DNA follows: TGTGCCAGCAGCCAAGACCCTCTAGCGGGAGGACACAATGAGCAGTTCTTC. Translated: CASSQDPLAGGHNEQFF.